This T cell receptor (beta chain) came from a study of beta chain features in type 1 diabetes (dated by TCRdb to the late 2010s). Notes on the research overall: Mean age, gender distribution, total cell number and subset yield were not different between patients and healthy donors. In the study, recently diagnosed type 1 diabetes patients and matched healthy donors were compared on the TCRB repertoires of their sorted circulating CD4+ T cell subsets. Regulatory and stem cell-like memory subsets were obtained from only 8 patients and roughly 8 healthy donors, while naive and central memory subsets were obtained from all 30 or so donors. A total of about 110 million sorted cells were examined across all samples, and the number of cells per subset was strongly correlated with RNA yield. Broad study findings and their caveats: Fewer insertions and more nucleotide deletions at VDJ recombination sites were observed in patients with type 1 diabetes, implying thymic rearrangement abnormalities. PCR may preferentially amplify shorter templates, but because patient and control samples were amplified and corrected together, any resulting skew would affect both groups equally. Naive, central memory and regulatory TCRB repertoires appeared to be more similar among patients than among healthy donors. Because small numbers of individuals were included in the HLA sub-analyses, any influence of HLA type on TCRB rearrangement was left unresolved. A moderate but significant shortening of TCRB CDR3 length was observed in type 1 diabetes patients in all four CD4+ subsets. Because cDNA was sequenced instead of genomic DNA, highly expressing activated cells could be over-represented, though the groups showed no difference in activation or CD3 levels.

In regard to this clone: What this receptor recognizes is not known. No quality values exist for individual bases; no much larger clone is one base distant.

Each donor gave one peripheral blood draw, averaging roughly 120 mL, which was collected into heparinised tubes. Using a panel that included CD45RO, CCR7, CD25, CD127, CD95 and CD27, naive, central memory, regulatory and stem cell-like memory CD4+ T cells were sorted on a BD FACSAria II. Purity was above 95% for every sorted population. PBMCs were isolated right away by Lymphoprep density gradient centrifugation and were stained directly, without culture. To minimize batch effects, samples were stained and sorted in pairs, one healthy donor with one patient per experiment. The High Capacity cDNA Reverse Transcription Kit was used to reverse transcribe all of the isolated RNA, meaning that expressed TCRB transcripts were what got sequenced. Deep immunoSEQ sequencing was performed on naive, central memory and regulatory T cell samples, with an average of around 3.5 million total reads per sample. Sorted cells were lysed in RLT buffer, and RNA was extracted using DNase-treated RNeasy Micro or Mini kits according to cell number. To prevent cross-contamination, each cell subset was processed individually, whereas patient and healthy donor samples were processed jointly. The immunoSEQ multiplex PCR was used to amplify TCRB sequences from cDNA, yielding 87-bp fragments that span the CDR3 region. Amplicons were sequenced on the Illumina HiSeq platform. Per the original workflow: PCR bias was computationally corrected using synthetic template baselines, reads within Hamming distance 2 were collapsed, and singletons that could not be merged were discarded. By aligning reads against IMGT, V, D and J genes, CDR3 length, and insertions or deletions at six rearrangement sites were assigned. Within each subset, clonotype counts were normalized to sorted cell number, and only after that were true diversity and Gini coefficients computed with the tcR R package. The overlap coefficient, calculated on TCRB nucleotide sequences, was used to quantify repertoire sharing. Out-of-frame TCRB sequences from naive cells were analyzed as a proxy for the pre-selection repertoire. TCRdb holds this immuneACCESS table with in-frame rearrangements only. Some clones are missing; in checked studies, unresolved V genes explain under half, and the rest has no known cause. V, J and clone size derive from that table, while D and trimming were established from the DNA sequence. The sample table lists roughly 330,000 clones, less than 15% of them with a count of one. The leading ten clones occupy roughly 0.016% of the sample.

The CDR3 contains 12 residues, cysteine and phenylalanine counted. Of all the DNA, just the CDR3 is kept, 36 bases in frame from base 1. V sheds 0 bases and J sheds 4 bases, leaving 5 bases between their ends. CDR1 and CDR2, looked up from the germline V gene, are SGHRS and YFSETQ. The chain uses TRBV5-1 and TRBJ2-7; no D gene can be assigned with confidence. Sequencing was done on a sample of naive CD4+ T cells from blood. What the cell subset or site label conveys for this sample: true naive CD4+ T cells. The receptor's source is a woman aged 18-29 years with type 1 diabetes. The CDR3 region: CASSLDGYEQYF. The base sequence is TGCGCCAGCAGCTTGGACGGTTACGAGCAGTACTTC.